The clone carrying this T cell receptor (beta chain) was seen a few times. These data originate in a study of blood T cells in healthy people across ages. Drawn from each donor were 9 to 10 milliliters of peripheral blood. For the second PCR, which ran for roughly 7 to 11 cycles, a sample-barcoded 5' primer and a J-beta primer mix were used. A template-switch adaptor containing 12 random nucleotides labeled each cDNA molecule. TCRdb re-derived calls from the 5' RACE reads in MiXCR, one entry per CDR3 protein. There are roughly 720,000 distinct CDR3 sequences in the sample; around half occur only once, and approximately 41% lies in the top ten. Germline lookup yields CDR1 LGHNA and CDR2 YNFKEQ. This CDR3 comprises 16 residues. With V trimmed by 0 bases and J by 2 bases, 2 bases remained unmatched.

Sequences were obtained from blood. The receptor comes from an elderly man in good health. This chain joins TRBV4-2 and TRBJ2-7; 12 bases map to TRBD2. This chain's CDR3 is CASSQELAGGTYEQYF. CDR3 coding DNA: TGTGCCAGCAGCCAAGAACTAGCGGGAGGTACCTACGAGCAGTACTTC.